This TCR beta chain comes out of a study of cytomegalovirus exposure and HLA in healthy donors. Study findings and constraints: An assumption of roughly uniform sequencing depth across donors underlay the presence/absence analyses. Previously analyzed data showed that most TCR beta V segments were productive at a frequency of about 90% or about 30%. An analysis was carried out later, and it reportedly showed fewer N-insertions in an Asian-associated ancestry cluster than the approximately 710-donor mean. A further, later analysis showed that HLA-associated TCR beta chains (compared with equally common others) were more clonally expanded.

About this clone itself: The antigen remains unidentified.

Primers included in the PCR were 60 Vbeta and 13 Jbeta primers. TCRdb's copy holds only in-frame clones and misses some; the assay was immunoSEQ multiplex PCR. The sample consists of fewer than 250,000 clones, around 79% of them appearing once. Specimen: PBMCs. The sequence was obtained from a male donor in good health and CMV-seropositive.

The CDR3 loop is CASSFGGRDQPQHF. In DNA, the CDR3 is TGCGCCAGCAGCTTCGGGGGTAGAGATCAGCCCCAGCATTTT. The chain links TRBV5-1 to TRBJ1-5; D possibly corresponds to TRBD1 (5 bases). The CDR3 loop spans 14 amino acids. The V and J ends lost 2 bases and 5 bases respectively, with 11 bases between them. Germline V CDR1 and CDR2: SGHRS, YFSETQ.